This TCR beta chain was sequenced for a study of glioma-infiltrating T cells. Study details: Sequencing aimed for about 4- to 10-fold coverage of roughly one million peripheral T cells. Study-wide results and caveats: Non-neoplastic patients had below-expected tissue-blood divergence, while all gliomas exceeded expectation. A blood CDR3 motif signature was depleted in highly divergent patients. Very few CDR3 sequences were shared between tissue and blood.

This CDR3 region has 15 residues. Germline V gene sequence: CDR1 SGHTA, CDR2 FQGNSA. Using RNA template, CDR3s of TCR alpha and beta were amplified with iRepertoire arm-PCR. TCRdb fed the multiplex PCR reads into MiXCR, producing one record per CDR3 protein. The sample includes more than 300,000 distinct CDR3 sequences, around 38% of them seen just once. Remarks on this clonotype: Antigen: not known.

Sequenced: glioma tissue, nonneoplastic brain tissue, or PBMCs (not recorded which). The receptor was derived from a human donor with low-grade glioma or glioblastoma, undergoing nonglioma brain surgery, or in good health (not recorded which). The V and J genes are TRBV7-2 and TRBJ2-7, with a weak D call TRBD2 (6 bases). The last part of the DNA fits TRBJ2-1 better; the J call may be wrong. The CDR3, as DNA: TGTGCCAGCACCCTTTTGAGCGCGGGGAATAATGAGCAGTTCTTC. Translating it yields CASTLLSAGNNEQFF.